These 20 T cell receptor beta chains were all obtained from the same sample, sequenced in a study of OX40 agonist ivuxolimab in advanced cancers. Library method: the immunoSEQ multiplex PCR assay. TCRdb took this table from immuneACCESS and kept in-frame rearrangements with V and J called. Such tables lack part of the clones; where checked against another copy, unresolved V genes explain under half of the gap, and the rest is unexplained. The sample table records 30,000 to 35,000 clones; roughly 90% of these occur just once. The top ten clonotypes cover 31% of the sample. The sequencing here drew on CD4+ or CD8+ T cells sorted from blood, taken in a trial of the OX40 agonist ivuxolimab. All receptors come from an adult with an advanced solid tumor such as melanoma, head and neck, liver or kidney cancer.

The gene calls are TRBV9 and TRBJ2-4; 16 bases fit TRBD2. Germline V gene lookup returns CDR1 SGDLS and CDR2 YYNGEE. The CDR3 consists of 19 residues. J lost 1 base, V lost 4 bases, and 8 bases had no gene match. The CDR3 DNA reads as TGTGCCAGCAGCCCCGGGGGGGGACTAGCGGGAGGGGCCAAAAACATTCAGTACTTC. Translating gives CASSPGGGLAGGAKNIQYF.

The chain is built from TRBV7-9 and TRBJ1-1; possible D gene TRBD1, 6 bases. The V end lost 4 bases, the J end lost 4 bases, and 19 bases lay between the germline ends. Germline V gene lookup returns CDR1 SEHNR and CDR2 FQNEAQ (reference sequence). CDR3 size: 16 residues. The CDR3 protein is CASSSNTGRAATEAFF. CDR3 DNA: TGTGCCAGCAGCTCTAATACAGGGCGGGCCGCCACTGAAGCTTTCTTT.

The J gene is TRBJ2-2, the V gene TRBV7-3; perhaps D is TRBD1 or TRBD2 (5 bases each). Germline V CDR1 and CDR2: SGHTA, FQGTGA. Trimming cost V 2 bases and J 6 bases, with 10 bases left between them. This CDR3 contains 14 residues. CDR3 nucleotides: TGTGCCAGCAGCTTAGGGGGTGGAGCCGGGGAGCTGTTTTTT. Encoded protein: CASSLGGGAGELFF.

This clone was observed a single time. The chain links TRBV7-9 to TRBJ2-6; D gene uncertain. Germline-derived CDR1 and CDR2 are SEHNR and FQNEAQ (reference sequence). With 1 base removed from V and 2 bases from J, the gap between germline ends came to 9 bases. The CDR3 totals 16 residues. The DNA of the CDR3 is TGTGCCAGCAGCTTAGATTGGAACACTGGGGCCAACGTCCTGACTTTC. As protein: CASSLDWNTGANVLTF.

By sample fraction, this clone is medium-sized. The CDR3 region is CASRNRGKDEKLFF. The DNA for the CDR3 is TGTGCCAGCAGAAACAGGGGAAAGGATGAAAAACTGTTTTTT. This chain links TRBV6-6 with TRBJ1-4, with 7 positions matching TRBD1. Per germline, CDR1 MNHNY and CDR2 SVGAGI (reference sequence). The CDR3 runs to 14 residues. With V trimmed by 6 bases and J by 6 bases, 7 bases remained unmatched.

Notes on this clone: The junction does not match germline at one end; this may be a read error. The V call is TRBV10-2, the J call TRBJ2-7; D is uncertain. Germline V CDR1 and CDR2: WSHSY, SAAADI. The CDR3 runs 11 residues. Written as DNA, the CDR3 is TGCGCCAGCAGTGAGTTGTCAGTGGCTGACTTC. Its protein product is CASSELSVADF.

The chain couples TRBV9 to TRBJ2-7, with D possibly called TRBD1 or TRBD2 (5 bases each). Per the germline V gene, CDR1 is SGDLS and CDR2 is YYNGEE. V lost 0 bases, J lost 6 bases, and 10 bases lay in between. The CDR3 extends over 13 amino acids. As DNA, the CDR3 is TGTGCCAGCAGCGTAGGTTCAGGGAGCGAGCAGTACTTC. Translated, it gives CASSVGSGSEQYF.

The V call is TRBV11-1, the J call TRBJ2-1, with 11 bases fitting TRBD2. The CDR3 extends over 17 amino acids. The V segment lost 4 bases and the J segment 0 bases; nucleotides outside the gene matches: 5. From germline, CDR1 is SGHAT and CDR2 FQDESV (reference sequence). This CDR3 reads CASSSRLAGSSYNEQFF. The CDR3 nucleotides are TGTGCCAGCAGCTCGCGACTAGCGGGGAGCTCCTACAATGAGCAGTTCTTC.

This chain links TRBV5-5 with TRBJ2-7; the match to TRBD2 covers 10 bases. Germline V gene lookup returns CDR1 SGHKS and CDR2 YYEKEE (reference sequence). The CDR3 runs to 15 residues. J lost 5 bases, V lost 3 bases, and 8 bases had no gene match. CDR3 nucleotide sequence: TGTGCCAGCAGCTCCTCACTAGCGGGAAGACACGAGCAGTACTTC. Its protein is CASSSSLAGRHEQYF.

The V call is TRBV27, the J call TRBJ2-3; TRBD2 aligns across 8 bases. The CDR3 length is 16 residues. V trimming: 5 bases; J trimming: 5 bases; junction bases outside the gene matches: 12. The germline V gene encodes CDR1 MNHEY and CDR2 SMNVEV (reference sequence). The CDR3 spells CASSVLSTSVVDTQYF. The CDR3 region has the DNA TGTGCCAGCAGTGTATTATCGACTAGCGTCGTAGATACGCAGTATTTT.

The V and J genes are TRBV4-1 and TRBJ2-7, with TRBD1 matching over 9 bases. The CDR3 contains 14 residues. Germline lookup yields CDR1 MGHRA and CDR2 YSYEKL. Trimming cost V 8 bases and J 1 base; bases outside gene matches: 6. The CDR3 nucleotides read TGCGCCAGCCGGTGGACAGGGGCGTCCTACGAGCAGTACTTC. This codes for CASRWTGASYEQYF.

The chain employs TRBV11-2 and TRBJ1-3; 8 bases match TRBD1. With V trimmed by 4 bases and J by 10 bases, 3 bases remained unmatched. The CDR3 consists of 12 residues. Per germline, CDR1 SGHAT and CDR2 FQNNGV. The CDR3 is CASSYHRGTIYF. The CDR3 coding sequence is TGTGCCAGCAGCTACCACAGGGGGACCATATATTTT.

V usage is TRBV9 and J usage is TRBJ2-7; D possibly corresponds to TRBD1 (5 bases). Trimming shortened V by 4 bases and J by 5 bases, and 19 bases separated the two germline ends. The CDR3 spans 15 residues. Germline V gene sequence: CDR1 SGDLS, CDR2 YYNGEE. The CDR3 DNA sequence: TGTGCCAGCAGCCCCTTTGACAGCCAACTCGACGAGCAGTACTTC. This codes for CASSPFDSQLDEQYF.

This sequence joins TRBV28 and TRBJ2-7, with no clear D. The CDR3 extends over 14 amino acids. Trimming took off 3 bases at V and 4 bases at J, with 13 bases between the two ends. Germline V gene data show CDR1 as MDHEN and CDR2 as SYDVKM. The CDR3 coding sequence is TGTGCCAGCAGTTTGGGGTCAGACGTGTACGAGCAGTACTTC. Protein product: CASSLGSDVYEQYF.

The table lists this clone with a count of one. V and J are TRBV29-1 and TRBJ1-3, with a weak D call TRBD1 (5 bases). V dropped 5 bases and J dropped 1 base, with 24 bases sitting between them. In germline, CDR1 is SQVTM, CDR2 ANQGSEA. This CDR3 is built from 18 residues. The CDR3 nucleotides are TGCAGCGTTATGGGCAAAAAGGGGCCTGATTTGTCTGGAAACACCATATATTTT. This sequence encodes CSVMGKKGPDLSGNTIYF.

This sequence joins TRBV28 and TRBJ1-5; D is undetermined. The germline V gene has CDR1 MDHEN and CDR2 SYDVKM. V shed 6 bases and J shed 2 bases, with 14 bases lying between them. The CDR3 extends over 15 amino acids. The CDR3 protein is CASSPDRGGNQPQHF. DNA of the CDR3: TGTGCCAGCAGCCCGGACCGGGGTGGCAATCAGCCCCAGCATTTT.

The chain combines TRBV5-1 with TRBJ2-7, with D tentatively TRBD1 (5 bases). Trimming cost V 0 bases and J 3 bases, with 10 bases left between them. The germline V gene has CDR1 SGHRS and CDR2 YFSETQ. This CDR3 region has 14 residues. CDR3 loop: CASSLVRQGYEQYF. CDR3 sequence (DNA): TGCGCCAGCAGCTTGGTTCGTCAGGGCTACGAGCAGTACTTC.

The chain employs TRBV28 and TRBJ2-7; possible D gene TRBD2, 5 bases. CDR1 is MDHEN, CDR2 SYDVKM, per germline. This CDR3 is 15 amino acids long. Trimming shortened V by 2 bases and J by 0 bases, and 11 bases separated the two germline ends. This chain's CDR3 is CASSLRTSSSYEQYF. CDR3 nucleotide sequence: TGTGCCAGCAGTTTAAGGACTTCGAGCTCCTACGAGCAGTACTTC.

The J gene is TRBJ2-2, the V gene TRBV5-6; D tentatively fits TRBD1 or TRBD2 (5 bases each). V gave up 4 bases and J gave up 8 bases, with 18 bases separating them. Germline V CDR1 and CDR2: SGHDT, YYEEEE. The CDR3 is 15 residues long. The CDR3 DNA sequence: TGTGCCAGCAGCGCCCGGGACCGAGGAGTTGGGGAGCTGTTTTTT. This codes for CASSARDRGVGELFF.

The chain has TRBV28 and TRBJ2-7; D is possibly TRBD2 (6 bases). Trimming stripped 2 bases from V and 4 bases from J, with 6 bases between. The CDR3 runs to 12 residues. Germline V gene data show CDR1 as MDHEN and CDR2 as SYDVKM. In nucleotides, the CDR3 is TGTGCCAGCAGTTTAGGGAGGTACGAGCAGTACTTC. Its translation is CASSLGRYEQYF.